This TCR beta chain comes out of a study of T cell clones after liver transplantation. Study at large: Apart from three HCV-positive recipients, transplants were for non-autoimmune, non-viral reasons. Draws occurred before transplant, before withdrawal, and after complete or failed withdrawal. Study outcomes and limitations: A larger donor-reactive than third-party decline suggested partial antigen-specific deletion.

V gave up 2 bases and J gave up 4 bases; unmatched junction bases: 6. CDR3 length: 16 amino acids. The germline CDR1 and CDR2 sequences are LNHDA and SQIVND (reference sequence). Some clones are missing from TCRdb's copy, which holds only in-frame ones; the method was immunoSEQ multiplex PCR. The sample consists of 15,000 to 20,000 clones, 80% of them appearing once. As to this clone: The antigen remains unidentified.

The chain has TRBV19 and TRBJ2-2; 8 bases map to TRBD1. Sequencing was performed on CD8+ T cells from blood, taken around 48 months after liver transplant. This receptor was obtained from a human patient who received a liver transplant. Some T cells could come from the graft donor. CDR3 in amino acids: CASSILRTGTTGELFF. DNA for the CDR3: TGTGCCAGTAGTATACTCCGGACAGGGACCACCGGGGAGCTGTTTTTT.